This T cell receptor (beta chain) was identified in a study of vaccination effects on CD4 cells after COVID-19. Across the whole study: After expansion with viral peptide pools in the ViraFEST assay, antigen-specific CD4+ T cells were sequenced. It was a median of 72 days after the second dose that post-vaccine samples were obtained.

Points on this clone: Its target is unknown. The identical CDR3 is also encoded by other nucleotide sequences in the sample.

Culturing for roughly 9 days preceded CD4+ T cell isolation. Participants completed two doses of the BNT162b2 or mRNA-1273 vaccine. Nucleocapsid antibody tests were negative, and the vaccine recipients had no prior SARS-CoV-2 infection. Generated by immunoSEQ multiplex PCR, the TCRdb table keeps only in-frame clones and is missing some. The data contain some 47,000 clones, under 80% of them singletons. Study-wide results and limits: Late post-vaccination samples showed marked contraction of infection- and vaccine-induced clones.

The sequences come from CD4+ T cells from PBMCs cultured without peptide, collected after COVID-19 vaccination. The source is a human donor who received a COVID-19 vaccine.

CDR3 coding DNA: TGTGCCAGCAGCGGGACAGATAATAATTCACCCCTCCACTTT. Translating it yields CASSGTDNNSPLHF. The V and J genes are TRBV11-2 and TRBJ1-6, with 7 positions matching TRBD1. CDR3 length: 14 residues. With 5 bases clipped from V and 5 bases from J, the junction kept 3 bases outside the gene matches. Germline V gene lookup returns CDR1 SGHAT and CDR2 FQNNGV. The entire variable domain, with the rest obtained from reference TRBV11-2 and TRBJ1-6, is as follows: EAGVAQSPRYKIIEKRQSVAFWCNPISGHATLYWYQQILGQGPKLLIQFQNNGVVDDSQLPKDRFSAERLKGVDSTLKIQPAKLEDSAVYLCASSGTDNNSPLHFGNGTRLTVT.